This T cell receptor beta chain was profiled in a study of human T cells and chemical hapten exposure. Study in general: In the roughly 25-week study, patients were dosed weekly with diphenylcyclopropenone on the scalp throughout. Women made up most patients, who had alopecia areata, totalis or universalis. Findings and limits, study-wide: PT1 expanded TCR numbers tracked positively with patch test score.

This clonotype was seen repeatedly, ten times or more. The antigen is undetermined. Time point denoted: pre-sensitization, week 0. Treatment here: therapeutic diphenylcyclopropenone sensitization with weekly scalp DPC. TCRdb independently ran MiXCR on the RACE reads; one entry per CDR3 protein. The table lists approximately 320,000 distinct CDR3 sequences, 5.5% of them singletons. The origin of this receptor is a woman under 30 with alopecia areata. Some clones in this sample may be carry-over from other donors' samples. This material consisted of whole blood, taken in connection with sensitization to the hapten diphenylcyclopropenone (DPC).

For the CDR3, the DNA is TGTGCCAGCAGGGGGGGCAGGGCCGAAGCTTTCTTT. Protein product: CASRGGRAEAFF. The genes are TRBV2 and TRBJ1-1; tentative D call: TRBD1 (6 bases). CDR3 length: 12 residues. V gave up 6 bases and J gave up 8 bases, with 13 bases separating them. Germline V gene data show CDR1 as SNHLY and CDR2 as FYNNEI.